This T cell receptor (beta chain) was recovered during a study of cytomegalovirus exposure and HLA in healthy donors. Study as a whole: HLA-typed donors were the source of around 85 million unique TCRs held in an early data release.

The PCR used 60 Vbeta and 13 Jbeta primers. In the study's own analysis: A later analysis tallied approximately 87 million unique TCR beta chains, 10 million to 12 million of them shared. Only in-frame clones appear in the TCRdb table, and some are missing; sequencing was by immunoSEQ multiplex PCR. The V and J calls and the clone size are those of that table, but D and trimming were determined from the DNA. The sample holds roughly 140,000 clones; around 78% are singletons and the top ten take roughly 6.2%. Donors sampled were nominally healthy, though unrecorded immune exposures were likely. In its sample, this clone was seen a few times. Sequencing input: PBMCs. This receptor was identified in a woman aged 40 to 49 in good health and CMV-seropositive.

Written as DNA, the CDR3 is TGTGCCAGCAGTTACTCGCAGGGGGGCCACACCGGGGAGCTGTTTTTT. Translated: CASSYSQGGHTGELFF. This chain uses TRBV6-6 with TRBJ2-2; D may be TRBD1 (7 bases). Germline values: CDR1 MNHNY, CDR2 SVGAGI (reference sequence). V lost 0 bases and J lost 3, with 11 bases in between. The CDR3 totals 16 residues.